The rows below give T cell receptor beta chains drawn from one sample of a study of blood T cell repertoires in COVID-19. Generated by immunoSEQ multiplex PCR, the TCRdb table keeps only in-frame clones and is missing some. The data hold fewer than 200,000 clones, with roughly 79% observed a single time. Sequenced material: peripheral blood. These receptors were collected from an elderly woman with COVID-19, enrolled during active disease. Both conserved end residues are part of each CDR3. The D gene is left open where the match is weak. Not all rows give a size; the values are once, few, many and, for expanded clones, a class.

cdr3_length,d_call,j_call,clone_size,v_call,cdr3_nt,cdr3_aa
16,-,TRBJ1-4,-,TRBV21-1,TGTGCCAGCACCCCAAAGAGGTCAGGGCGGTATAAAAAACTGTTTTTT,CASTPKRSGRYKKLFF
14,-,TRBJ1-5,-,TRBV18,TGTGCCAGCTCTAGCCTACCTGCTTATCAGCCCCAGCATTTT,CASSSLPAYQPQHF
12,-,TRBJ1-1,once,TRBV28,TGTGCCAGCAGCCCGCGGGCCCCGGGTGCTTTCTTT,CASSPRAPGAFF
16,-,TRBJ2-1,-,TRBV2,TGTGCCAGCAGTGCTGGTTCGGCAGGCCTATACAATGAGCAGTTCTTC,CASSAGSAGLYNEQFF
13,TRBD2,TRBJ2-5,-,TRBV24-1,TGTGCCACCAGTGACGTAGCGGGAGAGACCCAGTACTTC,CATSDVAGETQYF
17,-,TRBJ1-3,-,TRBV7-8,TGTGCCAGCAGCTTAGCGATACGGACAGCAGTCGGAAACACCATATATTTT,CASSLAIRTAVGNTIYF
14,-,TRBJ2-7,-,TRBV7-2,TGTGCCAGCAGCTTACAACAGAGCTCCTACGAGCAGTACTTC,CASSLQQSSYEQYF
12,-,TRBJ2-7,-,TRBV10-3,TGTGCCATCAGTGAGGGGCAGAATGGGCAGTACTTC,CAISEGQNGQYF
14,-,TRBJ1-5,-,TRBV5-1,TGCGCCAGCAGCTTGGGAGGGAGCAATCAGCCCCAGCATTTT,CASSLGGSNQPQHF
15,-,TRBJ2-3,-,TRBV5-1,TGCGCCAGCAGCCTGCAGGGCTCTGGACCAGATACGCAGTATTTT,CASSLQGSGPDTQYF
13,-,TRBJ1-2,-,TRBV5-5,TGTGCCAGCAGCTTGGCAGCTAACTATGGCTACACCTTC,CASSLAANYGYTF
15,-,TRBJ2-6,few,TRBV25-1,TGTGCCAGCGGAGAAAACAAGCCTGGGGCCAACGTCCTGACTTTC,CASGENKPGANVLTF
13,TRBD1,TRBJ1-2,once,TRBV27,TGTGCCAGCAGGGGGACAGGGGAAAATGGCTACACCTTC,CASRGTGENGYTF
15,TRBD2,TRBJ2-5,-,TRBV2,TGTGCCAGCAGTGAGAGGCGGGGGGGCCTCGAGACCCAGTACTTC,CASSERRGGLETQYF
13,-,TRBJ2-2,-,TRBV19,TGTGCCAGTAGTATCGGGTACCAAGGGGAGCTGTTTTTT,CASSIGYQGELFF
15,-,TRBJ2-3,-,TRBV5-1,TGCGCCAGCAGCTTGCAGGGTGGGGATTTAGATACGCAGTATTTT,CASSLQGGDLDTQYF
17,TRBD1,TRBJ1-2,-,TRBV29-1,TGCAGCGTTGATGGGAGGGAACAGGGGGCTATAGACTATGGCTACACCTTC,CSVDGREQGAIDYGYTF
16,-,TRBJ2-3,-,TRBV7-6,TGTGCCAGCAGCCCTCCCAGGGGTAGCCCCACAGATACGCAGTATTTT,CASSPPRGSPTDTQYF
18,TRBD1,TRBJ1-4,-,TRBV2,TGTGCCAGCAGGCCGGGACAGGGTATTTCTCGGACTAATGAAAAACTGTTTTTT,CASRPGQGISRTNEKLFF
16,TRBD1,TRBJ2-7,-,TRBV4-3,TGCGCCAGCAGCCAAGAAGGTCACAGGGGTTATGACGAGCAGTACTTC,CASSQEGHRGYDEQYF
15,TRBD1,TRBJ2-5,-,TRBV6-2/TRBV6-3,TGTGCCAGCAGTTACTTGGGACAGGGTTGGGAGACCCAGTACTTC,CASSYLGQGWETQYF
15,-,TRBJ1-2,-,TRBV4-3,TGCGCCAGCAGCCAAGAATTCTCCGGAGGCTATGGCTACACCTTC,CASSQEFSGGYGYTF
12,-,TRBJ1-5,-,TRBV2,TGTGCCAGTCACCGGGAAGGGCAGCCCCAGCATTTT,CASHREGQPQHF
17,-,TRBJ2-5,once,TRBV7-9,TGTGCCAGCAGCTTAGGATGGGATTCACAGGGACAAGAGACCCAGTACTTC,CASSLGWDSQGQETQYF
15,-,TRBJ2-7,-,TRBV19,TGTGCCAGTAGCGAACAGGGGGGGACGTCCTACGAGCAGTACTTC,CASSEQGGTSYEQYF
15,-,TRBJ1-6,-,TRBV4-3,TGCGCCAGCAGCCAAGATCAGGCAGGGGAGTCACCCCTCCACTTT,CASSQDQAGESPLHF
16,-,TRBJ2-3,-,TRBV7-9,TGTGCCAGCAGCTACTCCCGTGGGAGTGGGACAGATACGCAGTATTTT,CASSYSRGSGTDTQYF
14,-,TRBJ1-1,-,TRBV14,TGTGCCAGCAGCAGATTCCGGAGGGATGGTGAAGCTTTCTTT,CASSRFRRDGEAFF
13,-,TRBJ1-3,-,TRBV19,TGTGCCAGTAGTCCCGTATCTGGAAACACCATATATTTT,CASSPVSGNTIYF